These 5 T cell receptor beta chains originate from one sample sequenced in a study of CD8 T cells in ankylosing spondylitis. TCRdb reanalysed the 5' RACE reads using MiXCR and keeps one entry per CDR3 protein. The profile shows around 130,000 distinct CDR3 sequences, approximately 6.8% of them singletons. Sample: blood, either unsorted or a sorted T cell fraction (not recorded which). The receptors shown here come from a male donor with ankylosing spondylitis or in good health (not recorded which).

There are many counts of this clonotype. V usage is TRBV20-1 and J usage is TRBJ2-5; D perhaps matches TRBD1 (6 bases). Germline-derived CDR1 and CDR2 are DFQATT and SNEGSKA (reference sequence). The V end was cut by 5 bases, the J end by 4 bases, with 11 bases between. The CDR3 has 12 amino acids. The CDR3 here is CSALQGTETQYF. CDR3 nucleotides: TGCAGTGCTTTACAGGGAACAGAGACCCAGTACTTC.

The table lists this clonotype with many counts. Compared with germline, one end of the junction differs, possibly owing to a read error. The rearrangement joins TRBV12-3 or TRBV12-4 to TRBJ2-7, with a tentative D call TRBD2 (5 bases). CDR3 size: 12 residues. CDR3 in DNA: TGCGCCAGCAGCTTCGAGGGCTACGAGCAGTACTTC. Translating it yields CASSFEGYEQYF.

The sample holds many counts of this clonotype. The chain carries TRBV5-1 and TRBJ2-7; D is unresolved. Trimming left V 0 bases short and J 1 base short, with 14 bases between. Per the germline V gene, CDR1 is SGHRS and CDR2 is YFSETQ. The CDR3 is 16 residues long. The CDR3 region is CASSLAPREASYEQYF. The CDR3 DNA is TGCGCCAGCAGCTTGGCTCCTCGAGAGGCGTCCTACGAGCAGTACTTC.

This chain connects TRBV6-2 or TRBV6-3 to TRBJ2-2, with 7 bases identical to TRBD1. This CDR3 region has 17 residues. With 1 base clipped from V and 1 base from J, the junction kept 6 bases outside the gene matches. In germline, CDR1 is MNHEY, CDR2 SVGEGT. The CDR3 loop reads CASSYLKGQLNTGELFF. DNA of the CDR3: TGTGCCAGCAGTTACTTGAAGGGACAGCTGAACACCGGGGAGCTGTTTTTT.

This rearrangement joins TRBV12-3 or TRBV12-4 to TRBJ2-6; D is undetermined. The CDR3 covers 15 residues. The V and J ends lost 8 bases and 1 base respectively, with 12 bases between them. DNA for the CDR3: TGTGCCAGCGCCGGCCGTCCTTCTGGGGCCAACGTCCTGACTTTC. This sequence encodes CASAGRPSGANVLTF.